The 31 T cell receptor beta chains given below trace back to one sample, sequenced in a study of human T cells and chemical hapten exposure. MiXCR was run by TCRdb on the RACE reads, yielding one entry per CDR3 protein. Of about 140,000 distinct CDR3 sequences in the sample, about 11% were seen once. The time point here: patch test 2, 6 weeks after DPC sensitization. The treatment here: therapeutic diphenylcyclopropenone sensitization with weekly scalp DPC. Sample: whole blood, taken in connection with sensitization to the hapten diphenylcyclopropenone (DPC). These TCRs come from a woman in her forties or fifties with alopecia areata. Some clones in this sample may be carry-over from other donors' samples.

This sequence joins TRBV11-2 and TRBJ2-1; D is undetermined. CDR1 and CDR2 (germline): SGHAT, FQNNGV. The CDR3 has 17 amino acids. Trimming cost V 2 bases and J 0 bases, with 14 bases left between them. The CDR3 is CASSLRVGQSSYNEQFF. For the CDR3, the DNA is TGTGCCAGCAGCTTAAGGGTAGGGCAGAGCTCCTACAATGAGCAGTTCTTC.

This chain links TRBV5-1 with TRBJ2-7, with 11 bases aligning to TRBD2. The V and J ends lost 4 bases and 2 bases, in that order; junction bases with no gene match: 5. Germline V gene lookup returns CDR1 SGHRS and CDR2 YFSETQ. The CDR3 has 15 residues. This CDR3 is CASSPTSGAPYEQYF. The CDR3 bases are TGCGCCAGCAGCCCGACTAGCGGGGCTCCCTACGAGCAGTACTTC. The full variable domain, its missing parts supplied by reference TRBV5-1 and TRBJ2-7, is KAGVTQTPRYLIKTRGQQVTLSCSPISGHRSVSWYQQTPGQGLQFLFEYFSETQRNKGNFPGRFSGRQFSNSRSEMNVSTLELGDSALYLCASSPTSGAPYEQYFGPGTRLTVT.

This clonotype was counted only a few times. This chain uses TRBV7-6 with TRBJ2-2; D is uncertain. Trimming stripped 4 bases from V and 8 bases from J, with 8 bases between. CDR3 size: 12 residues. Germline-derived CDR1 and CDR2 are SGHVS and FNYEAQ. CDR3 region: CASSSRWGELFF. The CDR3 DNA follows: TGTGCCAGCAGCTCCCGATGGGGGGAGCTGTTTTTT.

V usage is TRBV29-1 and J usage is TRBJ2-7; weak D call: TRBD1 (7 bases). CDR1 and CDR2 (germline): SQVTM, ANQGSEA. V was shortened by 3 bases and J by 6 bases, with 9 bases between the two germline ends. There are 11 residues in the CDR3. This CDR3 reads CSVDRGAEQYF. The CDR3 DNA sequence: TGCAGCGTTGACAGGGGGGCCGAGCAGTACTTC.

A few counts support this clonotype. This chain uses TRBV12-3 or TRBV12-4 with TRBJ2-5; the match to TRBD2 covers 7 bases. The V and J ends lost 6 bases and 2 bases, in that order; junction bases with no gene match: 6. This CDR3 spans 14 amino acids. The CDR3 region is CASSQQGGQETQYF. The DNA for the CDR3 is TGTGCCAGCAGCCAGCAGGGAGGGCAAGAGACCCAGTACTTC.

This clonotype was picked up a small number of times. V usage is TRBV6-4 and J usage is TRBJ2-2; TRBD1 or TRBD2 may be the D gene (5 bases each). V was pared by 8 bases and J by 5 bases, with 15 bases between. Germline loops: CDR1 MRHNA, CDR2 SNTAGT. The CDR3 runs 14 residues. CDR3 region: CASGALEGTGELFF. CDR3 DNA: TGTGCCAGCGGAGCCCTCGAGGGGACCGGGGAGCTGTTTTTT.

This clonotype was counted at least ten times. The CDR3 reads CATSEPGQTTGELFF. In nucleotides, the CDR3 is TGTGCCACCAGTGAGCCGGGACAGACGACCGGGGAGCTGTTTTTT. V and J are TRBV24-1 and TRBJ2-2, with 7 bases lining up with TRBD1. Per the germline V gene, CDR1 is KGHDR and CDR2 is SFDVKD. CDR3 length: 15 residues. V lost 4 bases, J lost 5 bases, and 6 bases stayed unmatched.

This sequence joins TRBV3-1 and TRBJ1-6; possibly TRBD1 for D (5 bases). The V gene lost 0 bases and the J gene lost 0 bases, with 6 bases spanning the gap. CDR1 LGHDT and CDR2 YNNKEL come from the germline V gene (reference sequence). This CDR3 has 16 residues. The DNA of the CDR3 is TGTGCCAGCAGCCAAGAAGGGGCCTCCTATAATTCACCCCTCCACTTT. Residues: CASSQEGASYNSPLHF.

This clonotype came up many times. The V call is TRBV6-2 or TRBV6-3, the J call TRBJ2-5; D is possibly TRBD2 (6 bases). Trimming removed 2 bases at V and 1 base at J, with 8 bases between. Germline V gene lookup returns CDR1 MNHEY and CDR2 SVGEGT. CDR3 size: 14 residues. The CDR3 DNA is TGTGCCAGCAGTTACGGAGGGACCCAAGAGACCCAGTACTTC. As protein: CASSYGGTQETQYF.

This clonotype was observed a few times. The chain couples TRBV6-5 to TRBJ2-7; either TRBD1 or TRBD2 may supply D (5 bases each). Trimming took 5 bases from V and 0 from J, leaving 14 bases between them. Germline V gene lookup returns CDR1 MNHEY and CDR2 SVGAGI. The length of the CDR3 is 15 residues. CDR3 residues: CASSPRGRLSYEQYF. The CDR3 DNA reads TGTGCCAGCAGTCCGAGGGGCCGGCTCTCCTACGAGCAGTACTTC.

A word on this clonotype: A much larger clone differs from this one at a single base, so this may be a read error. The chain uses TRBV28 and TRBJ1-1; the D gene is possibly TRBD1 (5 bases). The germline CDR1 and CDR2 sequences are MDHEN and SYDVKM. The CDR3 consists of 13 residues. V lost 7 bases, J lost 5 bases, and 14 bases lay in between. The CDR3 loop reads CASTYPTGTEAFF. The CDR3 bases are TGTGCCAGCACCTATCCAACAGGTACTGAAGCTTTCTTT.

The chain joins TRBV5-1 to TRBJ2-1, with D hard to call. Per the germline V gene, CDR1 is SGHRS and CDR2 is YFSETQ. CDR3 size: 17 residues. V dropped 0 bases and J dropped 0 bases, with 13 bases sitting between them. The DNA for the CDR3 is TGCGCCAGCAGCTTGGGAAGGGCGCGACTCTCCTACAATGAGCAGTTCTTC. It codes for CASSLGRARLSYNEQFF.

This clonotype was seen ten or more times. The rearrangement uses TRBV10-3 and TRBJ2-7, with D maybe TRBD2 (6 bases). In germline, CDR1 is ENHRY, CDR2 SYGVKD. The CDR3 is made up of 16 amino acids. V was pared by 7 bases and J by 6 bases, with 25 bases between. As DNA, the CDR3 is TGTGCCATCACCCCCCGGGGTTCGGTGATCGGGGGCGAGCAGTACTTC. This translates into CAITPRGSVIGGEQYF.

This clonotype was seen ten or more times. V is TRBV25-1 and J is TRBJ2-4; no reliable D call. The length of the CDR3 is 16 residues. From germline, CDR1 is MGHDK and CDR2 SYGVNS. The V end was cut by 5 bases, the J end by 0 bases, with 14 bases between. CDR3 in DNA: TGTGCCAGCAGTCCCCCGGCCGGTAGAGCCAAAAACATTCAGTACTTC. This codes for CASSPPAGRAKNIQYF.

This clonotype has more than one count but fewer than ten. The CDR3 nucleotides read TGTGCCAGCAGTGCTTCGGTTGTCGCCGGGAGCAATGAGCAGTTCTTC. It encodes CASSASVVAGSNEQFF. The V gene is TRBV6-4, the J gene TRBJ2-1; the D gene is possibly TRBD2 (6 bases). The V end lost 4 bases, the J end lost 6 bases, and 19 bases lay between the germline ends. Germline assignment: CDR1 MRHNA and CDR2 SNTAGT. The CDR3 runs 16 residues.

In its sample, this clonotype was seen a few times. The chain couples TRBV25-1 to TRBJ1-5; the D gene is possibly TRBD1 (5 bases). V gave up 2 bases and J gave up 4 bases, with 6 bases separating them. From germline, CDR1 is MGHDK and CDR2 SYGVNS. The CDR3 extends over 13 amino acids. CDR3 coding DNA: TGTGCCAGCAGTGAAAGGGGTAATCAGCCCCAGCATTTT. Translating it yields CASSERGNQPQHF.

V is TRBV20-1 and J is TRBJ2-3; D remains unclear. Germline assignment: CDR1 DFQATT and CDR2 SNEGSKA (reference sequence). This CDR3 spans 12 amino acids. The CDR3 spells CSAPPLADTQYF. The CDR3 DNA follows: TGCAGCGCCCCACCCCTGGCAGATACGCAGTATTTT.

V gene TRBV5-5 combines with J gene TRBJ1-5; D not resolved. Trimming removed 5 bases from V and 7 bases from J, with 7 bases in between. This CDR3 region has 11 residues. CDR1 is SGHKS and CDR2 is YYEKEE in the germline V gene (reference sequence). The CDR3 DNA is TGTGCCAGCAGAGGGCCGCAGCCCCAGCATTTT. Translation gives CASRGPQPQHF.

The chain carries TRBV3-1 and TRBJ2-1; the match to TRBD2 covers 10 bases. Germline CDR1 and CDR2: LGHDT and YNNKEL (reference sequence). The CDR3 length is 12 residues. The junction had 1 base not matched to a gene; V was cut back by 4 bases and J by 10 bases. In DNA form, the CDR3 reads TGTGCCAGCAGCCGGGGACTAGCGGAGCAGTTCTTC. Protein sequence: CASSRGLAEQFF.

In its sample, this clonotype was seen a few times. The J gene is TRBJ1-1, the V gene TRBV10-3; D remains ambiguous. The CDR3 totals 15 residues. The germline V and J ends were trimmed by 0 bases and 5 bases, with 13 bases remaining between them. From germline, CDR1 is ENHRY and CDR2 SYGVKD. The CDR3 DNA follows: TGTGCCATCAGTGAGTCTTCGGCAGTGGGGACTGAAGCTTTCTTT. It specifies CAISESSAVGTEAFF.

This clonotype was seen ten or more times. V is TRBV7-2 and J is TRBJ2-7, with unresolved D. The CDR3 is made up of 14 amino acids. Germline values: CDR1 SGHTA, CDR2 FQGNSA. Trimming left V 3 bases short and J 0 bases short, with 9 bases between. This CDR3 is CASSFGPGSYEQYF. In DNA, the CDR3 is TGTGCCAGCAGCTTCGGGCCTGGCTCCTACGAGCAGTACTTC.

The chain has TRBV20-1 and TRBJ2-7; D might be TRBD1 (7 bases). This CDR3 region has 13 residues. Germline V CDR1 and CDR2: DFQATT, SNEGSKA (reference sequence). The V and J ends lost 6 bases and 3 bases respectively, with 15 bases between them. The CDR3, as DNA: TGCAGTGCCCCGCGGGACAGCCTCTACGAGCAGTACTTC. Protein product: CSAPRDSLYEQYF.

This clonotype was counted ten times or more. The V call is TRBV20-1, the J call TRBJ2-7; D is tentatively TRBD1 or TRBD2 (5 bases each). Trimming removed 5 bases from V and 2 bases from J, with 13 bases in between. There are 13 residues in the CDR3. Germline CDR1 DFQATT, CDR2 SNEGSKA (reference sequence). The CDR3 is CSAHGTDPYEQYF. DNA for the CDR3: TGCAGTGCTCACGGGACGGACCCCTACGAGCAGTACTTC.

As concerns this clonotype: Just one base apart from a much larger clone, this may be a read error. The J gene is TRBJ2-4, the V gene TRBV5-1; D is possibly TRBD1 (6 bases). Germline lookup yields CDR1 SGHRS and CDR2 YFSETQ. Trimming pared 4 bases from V and 6 bases from J, leaving 11 bases between. This CDR3 spans 13 amino acids. Written as DNA, the CDR3 is TGCGCCAGCAGCCGGGACAAGGTAAACATTCAGTACTTC. Amino acid sequence: CASSRDKVNIQYF.

This clonotype was detected many times. V is TRBV2 and J is TRBJ2-3; TRBD2 might be the D (5 bases). Trimming pared 1 base from V and 0 bases from J, leaving 8 bases between. Germline loops: CDR1 SNHLY, CDR2 FYNNEI. The CDR3 length is 15 residues. CDR3 sequence reads: CASSEVRASTDTQYF. The CDR3 DNA reads as TGTGCCAGCAGTGAAGTGCGGGCAAGCACAGATACGCAGTATTTT.

This clonotype was observed at least ten times. The rearrangement links TRBV12-3 or TRBV12-4 to TRBJ2-7, with TRBD2 as a possible D gene (6 bases). Trimming left V 3 bases short and J 2 bases short, with 11 bases between. The CDR3 sequence is 14 residues long. CDR3 sequence (DNA): TGTGCCAGCAGTTTTTCAGGGAGGACCTACGAGCAGTACTTC. Its protein product is CASSFSGRTYEQYF.

This sequence joins TRBV9 and TRBJ2-1, with 11 bases matching TRBD2. J lost 3 bases, V lost 4 bases, and 6 bases had no gene match. Germline values: CDR1 SGDLS, CDR2 YYNGEE. The CDR3 spans 16 residues. CDR3 loop: CASSTQGLADYNEQFF. In DNA, the CDR3 is TGTGCCAGCAGCACCCAGGGACTAGCGGACTACAATGAGCAGTTCTTC.

Only one count was recorded for this clonotype. The chain has TRBV6-1 and TRBJ1-2; D call uncertain. Germline CDR1 reads MNHNS; CDR2 reads SASEGT. The CDR3 has 13 amino acids. Trimming left V 8 bases short and J 4 bases short, with 14 bases between. Here the CDR3 reads CASLLGRFYGYTF. DNA for the CDR3: TGTGCCAGCTTGTTGGGGAGATTCTATGGCTACACCTTC.

This clonotype was counted ten times or more. V usage is TRBV6-2 or TRBV6-3 and J usage is TRBJ2-7; 12 nucleotides line up with TRBD2. The CDR3 is 14 amino acids. Germline V gene lookup returns CDR1 MNHEY and CDR2 SVGEGT. V shed 10 bases, J shed 3 bases, and the junction held 7 bases outside the gene matches. CDR3 amino acids: CAKPGLAGFYEQYF. The CDR3 DNA reads as TGTGCCAAGCCCGGACTAGCGGGATTCTACGAGCAGTACTTC.

This clonotype was counted ten times or more. The V call is TRBV28, the J call TRBJ2-7; either TRBD1 or TRBD2 may fit D (5 bases each). The CDR3 extends over 17 amino acids. In germline, CDR1 is MDHEN, CDR2 SYDVKM. V lost 4 bases to trimming and J lost 0 bases, with 19 bases between them. CDR3 in amino acids: CASSSRRDRRSSYEQYF. DNA for the CDR3: TGTGCCAGCAGTTCAAGAAGGGACCGAAGGAGCTCCTACGAGCAGTACTTC.

The chain recombines TRBV20-1 with TRBJ1-1, with D hard to call. The ends were cut back, 5 bases at V and 1 base at J, with 11 bases in the middle. The CDR3 extends over 13 amino acids. The germline V gene has CDR1 DFQATT and CDR2 SNEGSKA (reference sequence). The CDR3 DNA sequence: TGCAGTGCTCCGGGCGAGGCGAACACTGAAGCTTTCTTT. It yields the protein CSAPGEANTEAFF.